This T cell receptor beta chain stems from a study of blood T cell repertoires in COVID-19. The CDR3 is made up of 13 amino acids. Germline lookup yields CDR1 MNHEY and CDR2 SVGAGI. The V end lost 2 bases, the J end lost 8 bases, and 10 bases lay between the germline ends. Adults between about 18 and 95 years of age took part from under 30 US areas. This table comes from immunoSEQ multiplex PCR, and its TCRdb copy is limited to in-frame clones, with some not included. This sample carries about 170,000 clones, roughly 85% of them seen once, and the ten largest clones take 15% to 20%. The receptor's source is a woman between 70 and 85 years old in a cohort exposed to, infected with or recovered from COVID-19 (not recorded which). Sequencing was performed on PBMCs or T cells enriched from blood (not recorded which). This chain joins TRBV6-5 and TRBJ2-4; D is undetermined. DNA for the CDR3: TGTGCCAGCAGTTACGCCAGAGGAGACATTCAGTACTTC. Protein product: CASSYARGDIQYF.